These T cell receptor beta chains were read from a single sample in a study of cytomegalovirus exposure and HLA in healthy donors. TCRdb keeps only in-frame clones here, not all; method: immunoSEQ multiplex PCR. The sample has roughly 200,000 clones; around 80% are singletons. Sequenced sample: PBMCs. The receptors were gathered from a man between 45 and 60 years old in good health and CMV-seronegative. Both conserved end residues are part of each CDR3. D genes are given only for firm matches. Clone size is not always given. Where it is, it says once, few, many or a class for expanded clones.

d_call v_call cdr3_length clone_size cdr3_aa
. TRBV2 14 once CASGGSGSNEKLFF
. TRBV5-1 14 once CASSLSGAYNEQFF
. TRBV7-3 14 . CASSLSPGFYEQYF
. TRBV7-9 14 . CASSSEQFRETQYF
TRBD1 TRBV7-2 14 . CASSPGTGSGEQYF
. TRBV6-5 13 few CASRLGRGTEAFF
TRBD1 TRBV6-1 16 . CASSEMVGTGDETQYF
. TRBV19 15 . CASSKGRQNTGELFF
TRBD2 TRBV5-6 13 . CASSLGEGKTQYF
TRBD2 TRBV5-1 18 . CASSLLSSGRSLSYEQYF
TRBD1 TRBV5-8 13 once CASSRDRVGEQYF
TRBD2 TRBV28 15 . CASTLGGTSGNEQFF
TRBD1 TRBV27 15 . CASSLTGTGSYEQYF
TRBD1 TRBV27 14 . CASSLLGQGPEQYF
TRBD2 TRBV14 16 once CASSQGGLAFPETQYF
TRBD1 TRBV5-4 13 . CASSLQGAETQYF
. TRBV29-1 15 . CSAILNGGVNQPQHF
. TRBV25-1 16 . CASSVDTFDRSAEAFF
. TRBV2 13 . CASSDQGRVGAFF
. TRBV5-4 13 once CASSEDRGDEQYF
. TRBV27 14 . CASKFPADSYEQYF
TRBD2 TRBV10-1 15 . CASSGGLAAQETQYF
TRBD2 TRBV7-9 15 . CASSLSGRGAGELFF
TRBD1 TRBV28 16 . CASSRRQGTSNQPQHF
. TRBV2 15 . CARNNPSGANEKLFF
. TRBV12-5 11 . CASGSKDTQYF
TRBD2 TRBV23-1 18 . CASSQSVKASGSRKTQYF
. TRBV5-1 13 . CASSQGGGDEQYF
. TRBV30 12 . CAWSREQETQYF
. TRBV20-1 11 . CSAPDSLEAFF
. TRBV7-7 14 . CASSLGQGIDTQYF
TRBD2 TRBV5-8 17 once CASSLVVTSGNTGELFF
TRBD1 TRBV6-5 15 . CASSYYSQGDSEQYF
TRBD1 TRBV7-9 16 . CASSLGQGKPSYEQYF
. TRBV18 14 . CASSLQGGDTEAFF
TRBD2 TRBV7-9 16 . CASSPSALAGYNEQFF
. TRBV5-4 15 . CASSLYRVGGETQYF
. TRBV30 13 . CAWQRSPNREAFF
. TRBV18 14 . CASQLATSGNTIYF
TRBD1 TRBV2 13 . CAKGGAGTDTQYF
. TRBV7-9 13 once CASSSYSPTEAFF
. TRBV29-1 21 . CSVSTNTLTGTFLSGANVLTF
. TRBV6-1 15 once CASRGAGSGGETQYF
. TRBV18 13 . CASSPGGDYGYTF
TRBD2 TRBV27 16 few CASSLPGLANTGELFF
TRBD2 TRBV5-1 15 . CASSLEGLAAYEQYF
. TRBV19 14 . CASSTLWGDPEAFF
TRBD1 TRBV5-8 15 . CASSLRTGANEKLFF
TRBD1 TRBV29-1 15 . CSVEEQGQETWGYTF
. TRBV28 13 once CATHRAASNEQFF
TRBD1 TRBV4-1 16 . CASSQGYRGINTEAFF
. TRBV7-6 14 . CASSLNDRNTETFF
. TRBV4-1 15 . CASSQGPQANYGYTF